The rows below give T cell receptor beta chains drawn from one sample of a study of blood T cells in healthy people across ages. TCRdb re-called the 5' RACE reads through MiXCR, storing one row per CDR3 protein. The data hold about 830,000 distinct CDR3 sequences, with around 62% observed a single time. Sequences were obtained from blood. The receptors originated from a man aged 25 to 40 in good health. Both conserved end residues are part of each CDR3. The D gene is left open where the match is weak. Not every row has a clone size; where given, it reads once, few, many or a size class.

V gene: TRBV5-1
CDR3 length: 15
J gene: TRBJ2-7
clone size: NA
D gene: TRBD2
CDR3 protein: CASRTSGGPTYEQYF
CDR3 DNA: TGCGCCAGCAGGACTAGCGGGGGACCTACCTACGAGCAGTACTTC

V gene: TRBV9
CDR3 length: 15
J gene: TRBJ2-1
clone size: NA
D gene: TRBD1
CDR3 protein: CASSAGDRGDDEQFF
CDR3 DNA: TGTGCCAGCAGCGCCGGGGACAGGGGTGACGATGAGCAGTTCTTC

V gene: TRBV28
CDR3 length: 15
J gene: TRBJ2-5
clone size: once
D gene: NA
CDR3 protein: CASSRAGTQEETQYF
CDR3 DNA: TGTGCCAGCAGTCGCGCCGGGACGCAGGAAGAGACCCAGTACTTC

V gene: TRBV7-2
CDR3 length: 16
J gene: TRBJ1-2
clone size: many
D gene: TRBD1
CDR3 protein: CASSLVGTGRLSGYTF
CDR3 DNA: TGTGCCAGCAGCTTAGTCGGGACAGGGAGGTTGAGCGGCTACACCTTC

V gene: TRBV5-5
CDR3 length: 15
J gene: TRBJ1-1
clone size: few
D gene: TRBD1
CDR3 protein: CASSFYRGSRTEAFF
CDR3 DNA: TGTGCCAGCAGCTTTTACAGGGGTTCGCGCACTGAAGCTTTCTTT

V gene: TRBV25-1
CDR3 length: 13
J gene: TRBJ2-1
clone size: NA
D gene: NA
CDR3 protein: CATWQGNLNEQFF
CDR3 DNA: TGTGCCACCTGGCAGGGTAATCTCAATGAGCAGTTCTTC

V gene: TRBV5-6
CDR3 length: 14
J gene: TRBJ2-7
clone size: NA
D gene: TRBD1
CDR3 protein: CASTRGDRGYEQYF
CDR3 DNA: TGTGCCAGCACCAGGGGGGACAGGGGATACGAGCAGTACTTC

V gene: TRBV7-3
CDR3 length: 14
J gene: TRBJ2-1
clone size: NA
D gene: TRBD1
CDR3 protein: CASSNGQGDYEQFF
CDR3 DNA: TGTGCCAGCAGCAACGGACAGGGGGACTACGAGCAGTTCTTC

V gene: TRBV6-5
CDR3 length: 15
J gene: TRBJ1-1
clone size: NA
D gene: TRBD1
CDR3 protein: CASTVYNRGGTEAFF
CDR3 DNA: TGTGCCAGCACCGTATACAACAGGGGTGGCACTGAAGCTTTCTTT

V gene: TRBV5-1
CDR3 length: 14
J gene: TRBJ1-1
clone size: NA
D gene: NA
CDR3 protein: CASSWGRGGTEAFF
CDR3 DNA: TGCGCCAGCAGCTGGGGACGGGGGGGCACTGAAGCTTTCTTT

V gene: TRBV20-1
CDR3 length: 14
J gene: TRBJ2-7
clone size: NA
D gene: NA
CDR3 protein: CRAWIRQGSYEQYF
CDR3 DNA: TGCAGGGCCTGGATAAGGCAGGGAAGCTACGAGCAGTACTTC

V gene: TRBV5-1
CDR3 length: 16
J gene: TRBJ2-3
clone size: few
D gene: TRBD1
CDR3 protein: CASSLGDRGETDTQYF
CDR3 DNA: TGCGCCAGCAGCTTGGGGGACAGGGGTGAGACAGATACGCAGTATTTT

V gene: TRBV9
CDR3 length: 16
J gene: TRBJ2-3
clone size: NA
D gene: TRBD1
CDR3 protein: CASSGGTGDPTDTQYF
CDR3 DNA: TGTGCCAGCAGCGGGGGCACAGGGGACCCCACAGATACGCAGTATTTT

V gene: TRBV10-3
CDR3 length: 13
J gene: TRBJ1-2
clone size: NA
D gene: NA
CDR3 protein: CAIGPGVVNGYTF
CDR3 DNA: TGTGCCATCGGTCCGGGAGTTGTGAATGGCTACACCTTC

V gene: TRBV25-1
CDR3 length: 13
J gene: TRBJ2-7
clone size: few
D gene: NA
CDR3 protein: CASSEVGNYEQYF
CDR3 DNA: TGTGCCAGCAGTGAGGTAGGGAACTACGAGCAGTACTTC

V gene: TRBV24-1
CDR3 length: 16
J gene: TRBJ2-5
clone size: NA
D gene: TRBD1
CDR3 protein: CATSDQPRTGEETQYF
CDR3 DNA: TGTGCCACCAGTGACCAGCCCCGGACAGGGGAAGAGACCCAGTACTTC